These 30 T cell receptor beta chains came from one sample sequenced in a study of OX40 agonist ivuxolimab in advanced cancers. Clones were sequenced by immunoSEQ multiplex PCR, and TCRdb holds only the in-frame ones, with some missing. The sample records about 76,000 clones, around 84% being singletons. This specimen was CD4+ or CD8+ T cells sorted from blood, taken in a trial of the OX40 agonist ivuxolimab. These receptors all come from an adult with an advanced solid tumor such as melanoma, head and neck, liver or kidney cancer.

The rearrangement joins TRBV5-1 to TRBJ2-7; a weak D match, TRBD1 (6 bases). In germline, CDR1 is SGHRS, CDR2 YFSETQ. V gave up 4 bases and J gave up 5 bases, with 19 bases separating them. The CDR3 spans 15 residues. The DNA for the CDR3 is TGCGCCAGCAGCCTTTCCGGGACATCAGGCGACGAGCAGTACTTC. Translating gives CASSLSGTSGDEQYF. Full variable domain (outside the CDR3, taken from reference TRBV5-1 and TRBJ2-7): KAGVTQTPRYLIKTRGQQVTLSCSPISGHRSVSWYQQTPGQGLQFLFEYFSETQRNKGNFPGRFSGRQFSNSRSEMNVSTLELGDSALYLCASSLSGTSGDEQYFGPGTRLTVT.

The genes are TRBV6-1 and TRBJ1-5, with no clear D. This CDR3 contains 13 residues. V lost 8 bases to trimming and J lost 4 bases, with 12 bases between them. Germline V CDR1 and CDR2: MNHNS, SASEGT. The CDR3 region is CASRFGENQPQHF. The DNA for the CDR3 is TGTGCCAGCCGATTCGGGGAAAATCAGCCCCAGCATTTT.

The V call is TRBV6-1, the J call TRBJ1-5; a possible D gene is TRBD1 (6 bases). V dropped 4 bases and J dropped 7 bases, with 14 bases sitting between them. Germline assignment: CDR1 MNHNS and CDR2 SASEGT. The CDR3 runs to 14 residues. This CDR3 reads CASSAVSRGQPQHF. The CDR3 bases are TGTGCCAGCAGTGCTGTTTCGAGGGGGCAGCCCCAGCATTTT.

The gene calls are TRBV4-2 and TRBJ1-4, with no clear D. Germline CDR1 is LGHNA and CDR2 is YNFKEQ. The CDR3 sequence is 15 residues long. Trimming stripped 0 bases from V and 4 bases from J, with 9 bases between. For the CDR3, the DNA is TGTGCCAGCAGCCAAGATAGCGGAGATAATGAAAAACTGTTTTTT. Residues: CASSQDSGDNEKLFF.

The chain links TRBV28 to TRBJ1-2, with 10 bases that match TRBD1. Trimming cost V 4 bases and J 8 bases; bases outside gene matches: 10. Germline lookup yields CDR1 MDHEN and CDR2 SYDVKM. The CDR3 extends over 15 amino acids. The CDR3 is CASSSDRGPGSGYTF. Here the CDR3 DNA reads TGTGCCAGCAGTTCCGACAGGGGGCCGGGGAGCGGCTACACCTTC.

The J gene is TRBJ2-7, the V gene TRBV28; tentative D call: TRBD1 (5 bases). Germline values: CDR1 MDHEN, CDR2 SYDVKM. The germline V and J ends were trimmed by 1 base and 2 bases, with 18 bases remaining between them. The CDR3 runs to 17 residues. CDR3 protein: CASSLFAGPNLAYEQYF. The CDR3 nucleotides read TGTGCCAGCAGTTTATTCGCAGGGCCAAATTTGGCCTACGAGCAGTACTTC. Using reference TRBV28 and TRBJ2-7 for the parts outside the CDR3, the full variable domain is DVKVTQSSRYLVKRTGEKVFLECVQDMDHENMFWYRQDPGLGLRLIYFSYDVKMKEKGDIPEGYSVSREKKERFSLILESASTNQTSMYLCASSLFAGPNLAYEQYFGPGTRLTVT.

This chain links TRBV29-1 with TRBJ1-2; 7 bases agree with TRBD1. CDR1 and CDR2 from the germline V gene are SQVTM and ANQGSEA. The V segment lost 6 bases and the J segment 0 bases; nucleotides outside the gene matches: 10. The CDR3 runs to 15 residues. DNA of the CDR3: TGCAGCGTCCAGGGGGGACGGCAAACTAACTATGGCTACACCTTC. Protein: CSVQGGRQTNYGYTF.

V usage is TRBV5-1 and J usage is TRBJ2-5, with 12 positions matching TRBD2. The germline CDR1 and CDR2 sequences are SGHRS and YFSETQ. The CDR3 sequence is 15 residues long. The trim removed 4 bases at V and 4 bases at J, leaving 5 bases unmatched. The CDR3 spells CASSPGLAGTETQYF. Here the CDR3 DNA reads TGCGCCAGCAGCCCCGGACTAGCGGGGACAGAGACCCAGTACTTC.

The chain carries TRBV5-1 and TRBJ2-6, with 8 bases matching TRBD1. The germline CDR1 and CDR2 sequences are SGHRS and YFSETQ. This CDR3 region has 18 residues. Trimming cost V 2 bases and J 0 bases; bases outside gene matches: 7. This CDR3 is CASSFRDRPSSGANVLTF. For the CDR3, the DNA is TGCGCCAGCAGCTTCCGGGACAGGCCTAGCTCTGGGGCCAACGTCCTGACTTTC.

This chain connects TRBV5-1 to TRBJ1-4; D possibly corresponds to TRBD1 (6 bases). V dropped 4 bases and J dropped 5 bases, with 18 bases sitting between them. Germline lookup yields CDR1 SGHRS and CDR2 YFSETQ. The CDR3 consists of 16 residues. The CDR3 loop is CASSQQGIRENEKLFF. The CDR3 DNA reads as TGCGCCAGCAGCCAACAGGGAATCAGGGAGAATGAAAAACTGTTTTTT.

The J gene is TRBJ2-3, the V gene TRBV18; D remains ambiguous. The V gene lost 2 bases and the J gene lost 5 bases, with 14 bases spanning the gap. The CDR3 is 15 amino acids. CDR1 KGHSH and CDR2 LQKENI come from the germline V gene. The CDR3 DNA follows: TGTGCCAGCTCACCAAGTGGGCCTAACGGAGATACGCAGTATTTT. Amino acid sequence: CASSPSGPNGDTQYF. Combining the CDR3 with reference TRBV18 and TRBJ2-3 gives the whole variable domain NAGVMQNPRHLVRRRGQEARLRCSPMKGHSHVYWYRQLPEEGLKFMVYLQKENIIDESGMPKERFSAEFPKEGPSILRIQQVVRGDSAAYFCASSPSGPNGDTQYFGPGTRLTVL.

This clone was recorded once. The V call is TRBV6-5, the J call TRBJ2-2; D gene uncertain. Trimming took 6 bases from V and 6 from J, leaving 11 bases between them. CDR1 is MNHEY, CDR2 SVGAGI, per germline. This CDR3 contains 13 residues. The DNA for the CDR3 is TGTGCCAGCAGCCTCGACTCTCCCGGGGAGCTGTTTTTT. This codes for CASSLDSPGELFF.

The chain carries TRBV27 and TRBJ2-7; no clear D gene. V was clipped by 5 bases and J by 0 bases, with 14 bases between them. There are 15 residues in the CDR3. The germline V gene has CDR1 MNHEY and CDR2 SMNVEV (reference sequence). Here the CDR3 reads CASSKLPDGSYEQYF. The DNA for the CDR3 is TGTGCCAGCAGTAAACTCCCGGACGGCTCCTACGAGCAGTACTTC.

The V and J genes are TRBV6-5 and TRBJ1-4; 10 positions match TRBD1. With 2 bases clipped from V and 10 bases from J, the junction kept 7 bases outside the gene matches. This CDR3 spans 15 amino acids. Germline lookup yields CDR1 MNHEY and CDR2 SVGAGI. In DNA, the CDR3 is TGTGCCAGCAGTTACCTAGGGACAGGGGAGGCAAAACTGTTTTTT. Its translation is CASSYLGTGEAKLFF.

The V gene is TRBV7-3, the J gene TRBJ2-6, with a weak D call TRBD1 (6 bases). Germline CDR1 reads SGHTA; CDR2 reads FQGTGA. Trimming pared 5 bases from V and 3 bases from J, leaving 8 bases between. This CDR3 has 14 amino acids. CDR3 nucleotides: TGTGCCAGCAGCCCAGGGGTTGGGGCCAACGTCCTGACTTTC. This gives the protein CASSPGVGANVLTF.

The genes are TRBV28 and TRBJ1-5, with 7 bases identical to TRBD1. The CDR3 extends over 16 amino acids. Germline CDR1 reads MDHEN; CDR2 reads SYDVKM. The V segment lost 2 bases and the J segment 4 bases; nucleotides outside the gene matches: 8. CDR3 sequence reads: CASSLAGTAQNQPQHF. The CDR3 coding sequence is TGTGCCAGCAGTTTAGCGGGGACAGCCCAAAATCAGCCCCAGCATTTT.

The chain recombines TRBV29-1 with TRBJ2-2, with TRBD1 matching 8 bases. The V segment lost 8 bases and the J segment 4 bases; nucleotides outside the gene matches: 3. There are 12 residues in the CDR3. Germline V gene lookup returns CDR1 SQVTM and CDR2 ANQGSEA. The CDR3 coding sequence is TGCAGCACTGACAGGGGCACCGGGGAGCTGTTTTTT. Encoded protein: CSTDRGTGELFF.

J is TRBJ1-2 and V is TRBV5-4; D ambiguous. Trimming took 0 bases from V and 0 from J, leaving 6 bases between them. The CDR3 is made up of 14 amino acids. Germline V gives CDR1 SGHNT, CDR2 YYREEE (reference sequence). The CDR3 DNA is TGTGCCAGCAGCTTGGACACTGCTAACTATGGCTACACCTTC. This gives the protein CASSLDTANYGYTF.

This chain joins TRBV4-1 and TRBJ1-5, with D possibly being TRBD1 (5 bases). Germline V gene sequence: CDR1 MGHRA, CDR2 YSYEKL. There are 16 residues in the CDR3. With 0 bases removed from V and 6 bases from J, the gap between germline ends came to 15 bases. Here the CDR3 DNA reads TGCGCCAGCAGCCAAGAGCGTGCAGGGTTGAGTCAGCCCCAGCATTTT. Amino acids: CASSQERAGLSQPQHF.

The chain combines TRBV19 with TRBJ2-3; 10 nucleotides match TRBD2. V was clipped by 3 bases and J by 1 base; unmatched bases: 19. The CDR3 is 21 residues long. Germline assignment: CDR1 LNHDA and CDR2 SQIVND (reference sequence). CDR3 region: CASSILLAGNVLIKRTDTQYF. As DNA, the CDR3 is TGTGCCAGTAGTATCCTACTAGCGGGGAACGTCCTTATTAAGCGCACAGATACGCAGTATTTT. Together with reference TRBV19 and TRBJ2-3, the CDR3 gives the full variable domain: DGGITQSPKYLFRKEGQNVTLSCEQNLNHDAMYWYRQDPGQGLRLIYYSQIVNDFQKGDIAEGYSVSREKKESFPLTVTSAQKNPTAFYLCASSILLAGNVLIKRTDTQYFGPGTRLTVL.

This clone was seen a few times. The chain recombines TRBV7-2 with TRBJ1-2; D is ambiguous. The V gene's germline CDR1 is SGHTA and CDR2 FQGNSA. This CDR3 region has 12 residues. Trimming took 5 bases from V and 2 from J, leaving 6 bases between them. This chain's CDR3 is CASSVDNYGYTF. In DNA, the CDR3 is TGTGCCAGCAGCGTAGACAACTATGGCTACACCTTC.

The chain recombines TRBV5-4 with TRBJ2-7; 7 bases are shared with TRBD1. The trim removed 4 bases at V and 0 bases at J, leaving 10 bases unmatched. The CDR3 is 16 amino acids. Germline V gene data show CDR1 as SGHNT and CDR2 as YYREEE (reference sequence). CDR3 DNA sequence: TGTGCCAGCAGCCGATACGGGACAGTGAGCTCCTACGAGCAGTACTTC. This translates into CASSRYGTVSSYEQYF.

Here the CDR3 reads CASSLAPSNEKLFF. CDR3 sequence (DNA): TGTGCCAGCAGCTTGGCTCCGTCTAATGAAAAACTGTTTTTT. This chain connects TRBV5-5 to TRBJ1-4; D remains ambiguous. This CDR3 contains 14 residues. CDR1 SGHKS and CDR2 YYEKEE come from the germline V gene (reference sequence). Between the trimmed V and J ends, which lost 0 bases and 3 bases, there was a span of 6 bases.

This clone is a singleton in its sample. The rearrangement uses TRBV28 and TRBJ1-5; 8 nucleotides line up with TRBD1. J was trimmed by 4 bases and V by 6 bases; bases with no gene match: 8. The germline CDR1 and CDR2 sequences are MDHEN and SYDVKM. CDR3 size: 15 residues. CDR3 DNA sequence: TGTGCCAGCAGCCAAACCCGACAGGGGAATCAGCCCCAGCATTTT. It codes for CASSQTRQGNQPQHF.

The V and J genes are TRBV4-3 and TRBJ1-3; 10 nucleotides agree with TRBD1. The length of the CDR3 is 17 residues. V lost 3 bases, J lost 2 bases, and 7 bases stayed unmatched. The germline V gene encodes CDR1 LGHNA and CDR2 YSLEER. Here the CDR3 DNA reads TGCGCCAGCAGCCACGACACCGGGACAGGGGCTGGAAACACCATATATTTT. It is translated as CASSHDTGTGAGNTIYF.

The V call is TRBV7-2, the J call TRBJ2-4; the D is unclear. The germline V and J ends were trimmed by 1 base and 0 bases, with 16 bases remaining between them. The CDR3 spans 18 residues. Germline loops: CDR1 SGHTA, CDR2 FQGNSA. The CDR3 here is CASSLGGPSELAKNIQYF. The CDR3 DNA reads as TGTGCCAGCAGCTTAGGTGGACCCTCGGAGTTAGCCAAAAACATTCAGTACTTC.

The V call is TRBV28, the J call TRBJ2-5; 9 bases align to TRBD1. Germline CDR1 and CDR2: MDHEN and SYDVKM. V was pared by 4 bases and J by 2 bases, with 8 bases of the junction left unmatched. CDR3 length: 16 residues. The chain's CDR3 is CASSSAGQGWQETQYF. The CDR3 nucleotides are TGTGCCAGCAGTTCAGCCGGACAGGGGTGGCAAGAGACCCAGTACTTC.

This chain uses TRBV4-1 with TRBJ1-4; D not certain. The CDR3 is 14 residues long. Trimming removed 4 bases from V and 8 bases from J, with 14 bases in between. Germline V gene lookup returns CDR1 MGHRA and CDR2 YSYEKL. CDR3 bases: TGCGCCAGCAGCCCTAGACCGCGCCTCGAAAAACTGTTTTTT. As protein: CASSPRPRLEKLFF.

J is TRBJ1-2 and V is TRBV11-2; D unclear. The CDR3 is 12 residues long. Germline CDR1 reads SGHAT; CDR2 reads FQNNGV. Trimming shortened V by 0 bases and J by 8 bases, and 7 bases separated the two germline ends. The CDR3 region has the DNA TGTGCCAGCAGCTTAGAGGGGAGAGGCTACACCTTC. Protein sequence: CASSLEGRGYTF. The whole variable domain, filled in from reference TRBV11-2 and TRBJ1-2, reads EAGVAQSPRYKIIEKRQSVAFWCNPISGHATLYWYQQILGQGPKLLIQFQNNGVVDDSQLPKDRFSAERLKGVDSTLKIQPAKLEDSAVYLCASSLEGRGYTFGSGTRLTVV.

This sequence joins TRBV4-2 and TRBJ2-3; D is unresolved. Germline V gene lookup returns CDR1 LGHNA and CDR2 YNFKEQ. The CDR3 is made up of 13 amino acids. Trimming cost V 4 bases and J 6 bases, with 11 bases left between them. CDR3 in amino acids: CASSPPLSDTQYF. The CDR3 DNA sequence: TGTGCCAGCAGCCCACCACTTAGCGATACGCAGTATTTT.